A selection of T cell receptor beta chains follows, all from one sample in a study of T cell responses to AZD1222 COVID-19 vaccine. Generated by immunoSEQ multiplex PCR, the TCRdb table keeps only in-frame clones and is missing some. The repertoire holds about 270,000 clones, with around 92% as singletons. Sample: peripheral blood, taken 28 days after the second AZD1222 dose. The receptors shown here come from an adult who received the AZD1222 COVID-19 vaccine. Both conserved end residues are part of each CDR3. The D gene is left open where the match is weak. Expanded clones get a size class; other rows say once, few or many, or leave the size out.

>TRBV5-8|TRBJ2-1|.|few
TGTGCCAGCAGCTTGTCTTGGACCGCGACCAGGAATGAGCAGTTCTTC
CASSLSWTATRNEQFF
>TRBV6-5|TRBJ2-7|.|.
TGTGCCAGCACAAGGGGGGTACCCTACGAGCAGTACTTC
CASTRGVPYEQYF
>TRBV6-6|TRBJ1-5|.|once
TGTGCCAGCAGAGACGCGAATCAGCCCCAGCATTTT
CASRDANQPQHF
>TRBV7-8|TRBJ2-7|TRBD2|once
TGTGCCAGCAGCTTTACAAGCGTTTGGCGGGAGAGCTCCTACGAGCAGTACTTC
CASSFTSVWRESSYEQYF
>TRBV6-1|TRBJ1-5|.|.
TGTGCCAGCAGTGAGGCGCAGCCCCAGCATTTT
CASSEAQPQHF
>TRBV5-1|TRBJ1-2|.|.
TGCGCCAGCAGCTTGGGGGTCTATGGCTACACCTTC
CASSLGVYGYTF
>TRBV7-6|TRBJ2-3|.|.
TGTGCCAGCAGCTTAATGAGTACAGATACGCAGTATTTT
CASSLMSTDTQYF
>TRBV6-5|TRBJ1-2|.|.
TGTGCCAGCACCCCACGCCGGGAGATAGGGGACTACACCTTC
CASTPRREIGDYTF
>TRBV21-1|TRBJ2-7|.|.
TGTGCCAGCAGCAAAGCGCATCACGGGCCTACCTACGAGCAGTACTTC
CASSKAHHGPTYEQYF
>TRBV10-3|TRBJ1-3|.|.
TGTGCCATCAGTGACCCCTGGGACTGGGGGGACTCTGGAAACACCATATATTTT
CAISDPWDWGDSGNTIYF
>TRBV29-1|TRBJ2-1|.|.
TGCAGCCTTGAGTCTCGGGAGAGCTCCTACAATGAGCAGTTCTTC
CSLESRESSYNEQFF
>TRBV3-1/TRBV3-2|TRBJ2-3|.|.
TGTGCCAGCAGTTTTCGGGGCACAGATACGCAGTATTTT
CASSFRGTDTQYF
>TRBV1|TRBJ1-1|.|.
TGCACCAGCAGCCCCCGGGACAGGGGGGGCACTGAAGCTTTCTTT
CTSSPRDRGGTEAFF
>TRBV19|TRBJ2-3|.|.
TGTGCCAGTAGTATACAGGGGGGGCCAAATACGCAGTATTTT
CASSIQGGPNTQYF
>TRBV29-1|TRBJ2-7|TRBD1|.
TGCAGCGTCGAGACGGGACAGGGGTTTCACGAGCAGTACTTC
CSVETGQGFHEQYF
>TRBV28|TRBJ2-1|.|.
TGTGCCAGCAGCTGGGACTTCTACAATGAGCAGTTCTTC
CASSWDFYNEQFF
>TRBV5-1|TRBJ1-2|.|.
TGCGCCAGCAGCTCTCCAGGGGCCCTCTCCTATGGCTACACCTTC
CASSSPGALSYGYTF
>TRBV28|TRBJ1-1|TRBD1|.
TGTGCCAGCATTGTGGGACAGGGGGCAACTGAAGCTTTCTTT
CASIVGQGATEAFF
>TRBV6-5|TRBJ2-7|TRBD1|.
TGTGCCAGCAGCCTTTCCGGGACAGTTTACGAGCAGTACTTC
CASSLSGTVYEQYF
>TRBV6-1|TRBJ1-2|TRBD1|.
TGTGCCAGCAGTGGGGGGGGACAGGGCGCTAAATCGATTAAGAACTATGGCTACACCTTC
CASSGGGQGAKSIKNYGYTF
>TRBV5-1|TRBJ2-1|TRBD1|.
TGCGCCAGCAGCTTGGAAGGGGGCTTCTACAATGAGCAGTTCTTC
CASSLEGGFYNEQFF
>TRBV7-9|TRBJ1-1|.|.
TGTGCCAGCAGCTTTGACTATACAGGTCTGATTGAAGCTTTCTTT
CASSFDYTGLIEAFF
>TRBV16|TRBJ1-5|.|.
TGTGCCAGCAGCCGCTACCGGGCCGGGAGCAATCAGCCCCAGCATTTT
CASSRYRAGSNQPQHF
>TRBV28|TRBJ2-7|.|.
TGTGCCAGCGAGAAGCCGGGATCCTACGAGCAGTACTTC
CASEKPGSYEQYF
>TRBV3-1/TRBV3-2|TRBJ1-2|.|.
TGTGCCAGCAGCCAAGAGGCCGGACAGACTTTCTACACCTTC
CASSQEAGQTFYTF
>TRBV24-1|TRBJ2-1|.|.
TGTGCCACCAGTGAATCGGGATTCCAGCATGAGCAGTTCTTC
CATSESGFQHEQFF
>TRBV13|TRBJ2-7|.|.
TGTGCCAGCAGCTTCGGATCATCCTACGAGCAGTACTTC
CASSFGSSYEQYF
>TRBV11-2|TRBJ2-5|.|.
TGTGCCAGCAGCTTAGATGAGACTAGGGAGACCCAGTACTTC
CASSLDETRETQYF
>TRBV5-1|TRBJ1-3|TRBD1|.
TGCGCCAGCAGCCCCGGACAGGAGGGAAACACCATATATTTT
CASSPGQEGNTIYF
>TRBV27|TRBJ1-1|.|.
TGTGCCAGCAGTGTACAGGGTATTCGAACTGAAGCTTTCTTT
CASSVQGIRTEAFF
>TRBV2|TRBJ2-7|.|.
TGTGCCAGCAGCGATTCGGGACTCTCCTACGAGCAGTACTTC
CASSDSGLSYEQYF
>TRBV19|TRBJ2-1|TRBD1|.
TGTGCCAGTAGTAGGGGACAGGGATATGAGCAGTTCTTC
CASSRGQGYEQFF
>TRBV11-2|TRBJ1-3|.|.
TGTGCCAGCAGCTTCGAATGGACCCGCGGAAACACCATATATTTT
CASSFEWTRGNTIYF
>TRBV7-9|TRBJ1-1|.|.
TGTGCCAGCAGCCTAGGAGGCGCTGAAGCTTTCTTT
CASSLGGAEAFF
>TRBV12-3/TRBV12-4|TRBJ2-1|TRBD2|.
TGTGCCAGCACCTCGGGACTAGGAGCCGAGCAGTTCTTC
CASTSGLGAEQFF
>TRBV3-1/TRBV3-2|TRBJ1-2|TRBD1|.
TGTGCCAGCAGCCAATCTTACAGGGGACCTTTTGGCTATGGCTACACCTTC
CASSQSYRGPFGYGYTF
>TRBV2|TRBJ1-1|.|.
TGTGCCAGCAGTGATTGGAATGAAGCTTTCTTT
CASSDWNEAFF
>TRBV2|TRBJ1-5|.|.
TGTGCCAGCAAGTTCGAGGGGGGCAATCAGCCCCAGCATTTT
CASKFEGGNQPQHF
>TRBV7-2|TRBJ1-1|TRBD1|.
TGTGCCAGCAGCTTAGGACAGGGGGCGCGTACTGAAGCTTTCTTT
CASSLGQGARTEAFF
>TRBV10-3|TRBJ2-1|.|.
TGTGCCATCGGTTCTGCGGGTCCGGAGCAGTTCTTC
CAIGSAGPEQFF
>TRBV4-3|TRBJ2-1|TRBD2|once
TGCGCCAGCAGCCAAGGAGTCGGCGGGAGTTGGAATGAGCAGTTCTTC
CASSQGVGGSWNEQFF
>TRBV27|TRBJ1-6|.|.
TGTGCCAGCAGTTTCCCCCCAACACAGGGCTATAATTCACCCCTCCACTTT
CASSFPPTQGYNSPLHF
>TRBV5-1|TRBJ2-1|.|.
TGCGCCAGCAGCTTGCGGGGGGCCACCTACAATGAGCAGTTCTTC
CASSLRGATYNEQFF
>TRBV3-1/TRBV3-2|TRBJ1-1|.|once
TGTGCCAGCAGCCAAGGGGCCTCGAGGAGCAACACTGAAGCTTTCTTT
CASSQGASRSNTEAFF
>TRBV6-5|TRBJ2-4|TRBD1|.
TGTGCCAGCAGCCGTGACAGGGAAGGCAAAAACATTCAGTACTTC
CASSRDREGKNIQYF
>TRBV4-3|TRBJ1-2|TRBD1|.
TGCGCCAGCAGCCAAGCCTATGGACAGGTCTCTAACTATGGCTACACCTTC
CASSQAYGQVSNYGYTF
>TRBV27|TRBJ2-1|TRBD2|.
TGTGCCAGCAGTTTGGACGGGGGGGCCTGGAATGAGCAGTTCTTC
CASSLDGGAWNEQFF
>TRBV5-1|TRBJ1-3|.|.
TGCGCCAGCAGCTCCGAGGACAGCCCTAGAAACACCATATATTTT
CASSSEDSPRNTIYF
>TRBV28|TRBJ1-2|TRBD1|.
TGTGCCAGCAGAACCGGGACAGGTCCTAACTATGGCTACACCTTC
CASRTGTGPNYGYTF
>TRBV5-1|TRBJ1-1|.|.
TGCGCCAGCAGCTTTAATGGGGTTGACACTGAAGCTTTCTTT
CASSFNGVDTEAFF